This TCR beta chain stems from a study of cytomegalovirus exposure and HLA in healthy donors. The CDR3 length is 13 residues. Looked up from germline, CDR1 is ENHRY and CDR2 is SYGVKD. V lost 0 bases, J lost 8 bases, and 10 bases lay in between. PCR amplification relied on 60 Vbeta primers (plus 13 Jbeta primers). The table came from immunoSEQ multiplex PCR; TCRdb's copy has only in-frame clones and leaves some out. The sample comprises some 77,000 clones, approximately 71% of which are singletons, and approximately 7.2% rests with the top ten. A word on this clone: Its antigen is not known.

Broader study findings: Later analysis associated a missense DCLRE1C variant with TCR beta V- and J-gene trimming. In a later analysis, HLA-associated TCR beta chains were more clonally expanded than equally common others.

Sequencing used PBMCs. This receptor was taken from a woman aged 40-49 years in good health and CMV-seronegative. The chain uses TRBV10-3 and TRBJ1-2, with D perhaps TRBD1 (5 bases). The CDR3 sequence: CAISESTARGYTF. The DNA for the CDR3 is TGTGCCATCAGTGAGTCGACAGCAAGAGGCTACACCTTC.